A single T cell receptor beta chain is shown here with its context. Through a sample-barcoded 5' primer and a J-beta primer mix, a second PCR was run for about 6 to 11 cycles. TCRdb reprocessed the 5' RACE reads with MiXCR, giving one entry per CDR3 protein. The table has approximately 880,000 distinct CDR3 sequences, around 46% seen once. Germline values: CDR1 ENHRY, CDR2 SYGVKD. This CDR3 spans 13 amino acids. V dropped 7 bases and J dropped 5; count of bases not matched to a gene: 6. This entry is derived from a study of blood T cells in healthy people across ages. For the study at large: Per every two T cells, about one barcoded beta molecule was captured by template switching.

J is TRBJ1-1 and V is TRBV10-3, with 8 bases lining up with TRBD1. The TCR sequence derives from a young man in good health. Specimen: blood. The CDR3 bases are TGTGCCATCAAGACAGGGGTAAATACTGAAGCTTTCTTT. It is translated as CAIKTGVNTEAFF.